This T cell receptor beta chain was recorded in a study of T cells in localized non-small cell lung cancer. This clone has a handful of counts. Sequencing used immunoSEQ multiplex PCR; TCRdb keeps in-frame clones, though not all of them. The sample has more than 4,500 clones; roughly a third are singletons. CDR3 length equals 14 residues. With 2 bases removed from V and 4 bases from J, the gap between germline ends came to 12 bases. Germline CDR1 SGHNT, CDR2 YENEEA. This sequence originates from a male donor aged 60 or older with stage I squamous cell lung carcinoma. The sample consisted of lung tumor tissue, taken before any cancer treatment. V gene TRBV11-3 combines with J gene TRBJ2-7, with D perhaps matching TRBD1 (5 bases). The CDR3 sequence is CASSLRQWDYEQYF. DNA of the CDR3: TGTGCCAGCAGCTTACGACAGTGGGATTACGAGCAGTACTTC.